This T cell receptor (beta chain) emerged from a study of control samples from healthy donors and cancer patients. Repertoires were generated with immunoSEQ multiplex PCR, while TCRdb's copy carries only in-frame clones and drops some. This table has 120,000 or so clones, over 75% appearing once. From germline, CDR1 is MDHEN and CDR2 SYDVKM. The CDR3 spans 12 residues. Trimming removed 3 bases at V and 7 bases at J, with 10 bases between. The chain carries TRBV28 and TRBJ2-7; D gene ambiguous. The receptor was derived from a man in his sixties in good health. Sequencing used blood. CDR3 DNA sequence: TGTGCCAGCAGTTTTAGCAGGACGGAGCAGTACTTC. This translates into CASSFSRTEQYF. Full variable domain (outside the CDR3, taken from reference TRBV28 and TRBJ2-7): DVKVTQSSRYLVKRTGEKVFLECVQDMDHENMFWYRQDPGLGLRLIYFSYDVKMKEKGDIPEGYSVSREKKERFSLILESASTNQTSMYLCASSFSRTEQYFGPGTRLTVT.